This T cell receptor beta chain was documented in a study of beta chain features in type 1 diabetes. The study's findings and limits: Naive, central memory and Treg TCRB repertoires seemed to resemble each other more closely in patients than they did in healthy donors.

All of the isolated RNA was reverse transcribed, so expressed TCRB transcripts were sequenced. Some 3.4 million reads were obtained on average from naive, central memory and regulatory T cell samples. The method was immunoSEQ multiplex PCR; TCRdb's version includes in-frame clones alone and lacks a portion of them. The data hold 900,000 or so clones, with about a sixth observed a single time. This CDR3 contains 13 residues. V was clipped by 5 bases and J by 8 bases, with 15 bases between them. Germline V gene data show CDR1 as SGHTA and CDR2 as FQGNSA. As for this clone: Its antigen is still unknown.

The sequence was collected from a woman aged 18-29 years in good health. The rearrangement joins TRBV7-2 to TRBJ1-1, with a possible D match to TRBD1 (6 bases). Sample: naive CD4+ T cells from blood. CDR3 sequence: CASSITRGVEAFF. The CDR3 coding sequence is TGTGCCAGCAGCATAACCAGGGGTGTAGAAGCTTTCTTT.